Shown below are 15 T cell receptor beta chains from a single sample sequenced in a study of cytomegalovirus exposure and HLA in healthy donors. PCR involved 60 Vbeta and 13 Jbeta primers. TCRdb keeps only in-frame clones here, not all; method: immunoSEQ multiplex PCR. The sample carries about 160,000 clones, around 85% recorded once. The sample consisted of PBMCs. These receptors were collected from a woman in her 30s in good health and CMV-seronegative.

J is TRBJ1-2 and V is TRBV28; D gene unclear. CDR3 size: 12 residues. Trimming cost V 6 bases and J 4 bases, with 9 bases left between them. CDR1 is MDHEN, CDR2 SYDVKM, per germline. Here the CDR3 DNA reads TGTGCCAGCAGATCAGTCCCCTATGGCTACACCTTC. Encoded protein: CASRSVPYGYTF.

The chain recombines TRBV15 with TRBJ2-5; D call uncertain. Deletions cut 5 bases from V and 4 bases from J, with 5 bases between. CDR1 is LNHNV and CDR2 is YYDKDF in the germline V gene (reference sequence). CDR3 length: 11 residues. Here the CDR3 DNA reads TGTGCCACCAGCTTTAGAGAGACCCAGTACTTC. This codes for CATSFRETQYF.

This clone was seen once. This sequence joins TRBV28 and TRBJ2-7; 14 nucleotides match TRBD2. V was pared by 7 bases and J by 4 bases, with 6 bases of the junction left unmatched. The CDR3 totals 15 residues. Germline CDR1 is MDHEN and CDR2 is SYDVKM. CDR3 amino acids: CASKRTSGRWYEQYF. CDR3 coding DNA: TGTGCCAGCAAGCGGACTAGCGGGAGGTGGTACGAGCAGTACTTC.

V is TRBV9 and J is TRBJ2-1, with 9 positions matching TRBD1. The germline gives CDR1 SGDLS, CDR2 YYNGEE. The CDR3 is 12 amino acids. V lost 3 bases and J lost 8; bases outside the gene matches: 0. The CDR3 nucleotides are TGTGCCAGCAGCGGACAGGGGGATGAGCAGTTCTTC. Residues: CASSGQGDEQFF.

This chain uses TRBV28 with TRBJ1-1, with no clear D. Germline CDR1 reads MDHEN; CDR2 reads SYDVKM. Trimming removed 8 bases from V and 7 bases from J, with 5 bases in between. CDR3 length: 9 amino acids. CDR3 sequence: CASGLEAFF. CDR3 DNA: TGTGCCAGCGGACTTGAAGCTTTCTTT.

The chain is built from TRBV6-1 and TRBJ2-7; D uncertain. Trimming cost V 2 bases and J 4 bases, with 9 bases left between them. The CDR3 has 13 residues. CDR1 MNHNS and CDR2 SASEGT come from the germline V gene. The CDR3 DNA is TGTGCCAGCAGTGAATTTAGACAATACGAGCAGTACTTC. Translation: CASSEFRQYEQYF.

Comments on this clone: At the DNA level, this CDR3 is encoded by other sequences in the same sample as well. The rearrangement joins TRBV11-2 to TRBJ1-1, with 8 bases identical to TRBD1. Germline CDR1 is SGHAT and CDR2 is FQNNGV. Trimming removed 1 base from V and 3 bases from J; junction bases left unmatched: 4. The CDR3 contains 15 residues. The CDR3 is CASSLGTGGYTEAFF. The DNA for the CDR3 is TGTGCCAGCAGCTTAGGCACAGGGGGGTACACTGAAGCTTTCTTT.

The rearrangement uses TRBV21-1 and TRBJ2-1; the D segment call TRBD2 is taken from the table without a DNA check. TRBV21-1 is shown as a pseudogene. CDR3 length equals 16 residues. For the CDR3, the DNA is TGTGCCAGCAGCAAAATGGGACTAGGGAATCTGAATGAGCAGTTCTTC. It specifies CASSKMGLGNLNEQFF.

CDR3 sequence: CAWSPLYEQYF. In DNA, the CDR3 is TGTGCCTGGAGCCCTCTATACGAGCAGTACTTC. The chain employs TRBV30 and TRBJ2-5; unclear D gene. The DNA end lines up better with TRBJ2-7; the J call may be wrong. The germline V gene has CDR1 GTSNPN and CDR2 SVGIG (reference sequence). CDR3 length: 11 amino acids.

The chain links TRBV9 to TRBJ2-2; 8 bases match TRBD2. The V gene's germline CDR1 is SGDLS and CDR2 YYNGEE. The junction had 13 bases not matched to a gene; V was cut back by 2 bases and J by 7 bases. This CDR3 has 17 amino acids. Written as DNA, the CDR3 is TGTGCCAGCAGCGTGCAAGCGGGAGCCGAACTTAGCGGGGAGCTGTTTTTT. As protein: CASSVQAGAELSGELFF.

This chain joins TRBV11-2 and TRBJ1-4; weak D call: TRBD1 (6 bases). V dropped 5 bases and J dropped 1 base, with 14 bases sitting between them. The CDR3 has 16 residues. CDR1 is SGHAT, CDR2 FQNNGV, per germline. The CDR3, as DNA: TGTGCCAGCAGCCCCGGGCGCAGGGGAACTAATGAAAAACTGTTTTTT. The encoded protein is CASSPGRRGTNEKLFF.

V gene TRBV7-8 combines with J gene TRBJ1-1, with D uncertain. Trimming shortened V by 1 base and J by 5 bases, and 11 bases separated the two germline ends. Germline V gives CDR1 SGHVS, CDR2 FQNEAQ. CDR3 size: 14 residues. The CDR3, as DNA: TGTGCCAGCAGCTTAGTCGGGGTGGGGACTGAAGCTTTCTTT. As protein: CASSLVGVGTEAFF.

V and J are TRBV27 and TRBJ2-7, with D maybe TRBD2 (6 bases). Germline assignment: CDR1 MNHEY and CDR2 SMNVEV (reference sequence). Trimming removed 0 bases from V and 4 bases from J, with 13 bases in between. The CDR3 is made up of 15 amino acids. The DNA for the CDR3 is TGTGCCAGCAGTTTATCTGCGGGATATACTTACGAGCAGTACTTC. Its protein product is CASSLSAGYTYEQYF.

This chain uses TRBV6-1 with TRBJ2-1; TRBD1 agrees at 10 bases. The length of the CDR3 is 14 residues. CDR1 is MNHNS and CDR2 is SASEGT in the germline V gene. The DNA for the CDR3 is TGTGCGTTGGGGGGGACAGGGGCTTGGAATGAGCAGTTCTTC. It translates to CALGGTGAWNEQFF.

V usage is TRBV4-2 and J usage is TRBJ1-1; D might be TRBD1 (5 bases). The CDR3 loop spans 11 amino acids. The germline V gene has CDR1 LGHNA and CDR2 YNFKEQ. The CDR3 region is CRGETNTEAFF. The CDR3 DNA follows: TGTCGGGGGGAGACGAACACTGAAGCTTTCTTT.